This T cell receptor beta chain was recovered during a study of Tregs in tolerant kidney transplant recipients. The table came from immunoSEQ multiplex PCR; TCRdb's copy has only in-frame clones and leaves some out. The sample includes 50,000 to 85,000 clones, about nine tenths of them seen just once. CDR1 is SGHAT, CDR2 FQNNGV, per germline. The CDR3 totals 15 residues. After removal of 1 base from V and 1 base from J, the junction contained 3 bases not matched to a gene. Study conclusions and caveats: Antigen-driven expansion was suggested because donor-specific Tregs expanded more than all Tregs in tolerant patients.

Regarding this clone: Antigen: not known.

The clonotype comes from a human donor who received a combined kidney and bone marrow transplant. The chain has TRBV11-2 and TRBJ2-5, with 7 bases aligning to TRBD1. The sequencing used CD8+ T cells from blood, collected before the transplant. CDR3 nucleotide sequence: TGTGCCAGCAGCTTAGGTAGGGGGCTCCAAGAGACCCAGTACTTC. It translates to CASSLGRGLQETQYF.